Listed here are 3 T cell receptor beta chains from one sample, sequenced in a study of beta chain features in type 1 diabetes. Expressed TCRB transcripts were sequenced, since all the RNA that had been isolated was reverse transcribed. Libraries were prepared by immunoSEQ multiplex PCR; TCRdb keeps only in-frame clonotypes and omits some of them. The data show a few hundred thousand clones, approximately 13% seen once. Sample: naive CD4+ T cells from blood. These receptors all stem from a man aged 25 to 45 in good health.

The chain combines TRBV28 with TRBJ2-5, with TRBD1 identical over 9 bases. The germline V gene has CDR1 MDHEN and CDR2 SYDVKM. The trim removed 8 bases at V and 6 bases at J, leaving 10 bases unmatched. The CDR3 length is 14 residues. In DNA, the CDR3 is TGTGCCAGCGGACTGGGGACAGGGTTTAAGACCCAGTACTTC. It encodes CASGLGTGFKTQYF.

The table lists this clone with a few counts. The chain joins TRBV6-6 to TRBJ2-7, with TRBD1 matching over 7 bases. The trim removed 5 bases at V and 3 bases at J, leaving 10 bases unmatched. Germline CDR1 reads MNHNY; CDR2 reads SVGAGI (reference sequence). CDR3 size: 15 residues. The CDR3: CASSKVQGEYYEQYF. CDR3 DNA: TGTGCCAGCAGTAAGGTCCAGGGGGAATACTACGAGCAGTACTTC.

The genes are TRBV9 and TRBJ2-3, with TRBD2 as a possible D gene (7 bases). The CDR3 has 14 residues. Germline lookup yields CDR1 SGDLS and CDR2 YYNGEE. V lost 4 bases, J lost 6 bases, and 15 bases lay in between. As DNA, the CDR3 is TGTGCCAGCAGCCGCGGGGGCTTATCCGATACGCAGTATTTT. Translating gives CASSRGGLSDTQYF.